This entry lists 27 T cell receptor beta chains sequenced from one sample in a study of early T cells in non-severe SARS-CoV-2 infection. TCRdb passed the 5' RACE reads through MiXCR, listing each CDR3 protein once. The profile shows 79,000 or so distinct CDR3 sequences, roughly 13% of them singletons. Sequenced material: whole blood. These receptors were collected from an adult who was a healthcare worker with PCR-confirmed SARS-CoV-2 infection or an uninfected control (not recorded which).

The chain joins TRBV2 to TRBJ2-2; possibly TRBD1 or TRBD2 for D (5 bases each). Germline V gene sequence: CDR1 SNHLY, CDR2 FYNNEI. V lost 4 bases to trimming and J lost 6 bases, with 6 bases between them. The CDR3 has 12 residues. The CDR3 DNA reads as TGTGCCAGCAGTGGAGGGGCCGGGGAGCTGTTTTTT. This sequence encodes CASSGGAGELFF.

This clonotype was counted many times. V usage is TRBV12-5 and J usage is TRBJ2-2; D unclear. This CDR3 region has 14 residues. From germline, CDR1 is LGHNT and CDR2 FRNRAP. With 5 bases removed from V and 1 base from J, the gap between germline ends came to 8 bases. CDR3 amino acids: CASGLGRNTGELFF. CDR3 coding DNA: TGTGCTAGTGGTCTCGGACGGAACACCGGGGAGCTGTTTTTT.

This clonotype came up a few times. The chain has TRBV27 and TRBJ2-7; a weak D match, TRBD1 (6 bases). CDR1 MNHEY and CDR2 SMNVEV come from the germline V gene (reference sequence). The CDR3 loop spans 15 amino acids. Trimming pared 5 bases from V and 1 base from J, leaving 15 bases between. CDR3: CASSLVRDTSYEQYF. DNA for the CDR3: TGTGCCAGCAGTCTGGTCCGGGACACATCCTACGAGCAGTACTTC.

The sample holds a few counts of this clonotype. This chain links TRBV12-3 or TRBV12-4 with TRBJ1-1; 7 bases are shared with TRBD1. This CDR3 has 14 residues. Trimming cost V 7 bases and J 0 bases; bases outside gene matches: 5. CDR3 coding DNA: TGTGCCAGCAATTGGGACAGCTTGAACACTGAAGCTTTCTTT. Its translation: CASNWDSLNTEAFF.

The V and J genes are TRBV7-6 and TRBJ2-4; 7 bases match TRBD2. CDR1 and CDR2 (germline): SGHVS, FNYEAQ. The CDR3 runs 17 residues. V lost 5 bases and J lost 3; bases outside the gene matches: 13. CDR3 protein: CASSANSGGWDKNIQYF. The CDR3 bases are TGTGCCAGCAGCGCTAATTCGGGGGGATGGGACAAAAACATTCAGTACTTC.

This clonotype has only a few counts. CDR3 loop: CASSVGRGVSSYEQYF. CDR3 DNA sequence: TGTGCCAGCAGCGTAGGGAGAGGGGTTAGCTCCTACGAGCAGTACTTC. The V gene is TRBV9, the J gene TRBJ2-7; D is possibly TRBD1 or TRBD2 (5 bases each). Trimming shortened V by 0 bases and J by 0 bases, and 13 bases separated the two germline ends. The germline V gene has CDR1 SGDLS and CDR2 YYNGEE. The CDR3 runs 16 residues.

This clonotype was counted many times. The chain combines TRBV7-2 with TRBJ2-1, with 7 positions matching TRBD2. Germline V CDR1 and CDR2: SGHTA, FQGNSA. The ends lost 3 bases at V and 6 bases at J; junction bases unmatched: 8. The CDR3 spans 15 residues. CDR3 loop: CASSFGGSLGNEQFF. The CDR3 coding sequence is TGTGCCAGCAGCTTTGGCGGGAGTTTAGGCAATGAGCAGTTCTTC.

This rearrangement joins TRBV12-3 or TRBV12-4 to TRBJ2-1, with D perhaps matching TRBD2 (6 bases). The length of the CDR3 is 13 residues. V dropped 4 bases and J dropped 12 bases, with 16 bases sitting between them. The CDR3: CASSSSSGGGQFF. The DNA of the CDR3 is TGTGCCAGCAGTTCCTCCTCTGGGGGAGGGCAGTTCTTC.

J is TRBJ2-7 and V is TRBV28, with TRBD1 matching 9 bases. CDR3 length: 14 residues. Germline V gene sequence: CDR1 MDHEN, CDR2 SYDVKM. The trim removed 6 bases at V and 3 bases at J, leaving 6 bases unmatched. CDR3 region: CASSGTGGIYEQYF. DNA of the CDR3: TGTGCCAGCAGCGGAACAGGGGGCATCTACGAGCAGTACTTC.

The chain is built from TRBV29-1 and TRBJ1-1; no firm D call. V lost 4 bases and J 7 bases, leaving 10 bases between the germline ends. The CDR3 has 11 residues. Germline-derived CDR1 and CDR2 are SQVTM and ANQGSEA. The DNA of the CDR3 is TGCAGCGTTGTGGCGGGAAGTGAAGCTTTCTTT. It is translated as CSVVAGSEAFF. Looking up the rest from reference TRBV29-1 and TRBJ1-1 gives the full variable domain: SAVISQKPSRDICQRGTSLTIQCQVDSQVTMMFWYRQQPGQSLTLIATANQGSEATYESGFVIDKFPISRPNLTFSTLTVSNMSPEDSSIYLCSVVAGSEAFFGQGTRLTVV.

J is TRBJ2-1 and V is TRBV6-2 or TRBV6-3; TRBD2 agrees at 11 bases. The CDR3 extends over 20 amino acids. The germline V gene encodes CDR1 MNHEY and CDR2 SVGEGT. J was trimmed by 2 bases and V by 0 bases; bases with no gene match: 12. CDR3 sequence: CASSYSTLAGERRAYNEQFF. The CDR3 DNA reads TGTGCCAGCAGTTACTCGACACTAGCGGGAGAACGTAGGGCCTACAATGAGCAGTTCTTC.

Regarding this clonotype: Since the CDR3 does not end with the conserved phenylalanine or tryptophan, this likely comes from a read error. This chain links TRBV20-1 with TRBJ1-5, with D perhaps matching TRBD1 (6 bases). V lost 3 bases, J lost 0 bases, and 18 bases lay in between. Germline V gene lookup returns CDR1 DFQATT and CDR2 SNEGSKA (reference sequence). The CDR3 runs 17 residues. The DNA of the CDR3 is TGCAGTGCTAGGCCCAAGTGGGGACAAAATAGCAATCAGCCCCAGCATTCT. It translates to CSARPKWGQNSNQPQHS.

This chain uses TRBV30 with TRBJ1-3; D is ambiguous. CDR3 size: 15 residues. V gave up 0 bases and J gave up 0 bases, with 9 bases separating them. Germline V gene data show CDR1 as GTSNPN and CDR2 as SVGIG (reference sequence). CDR3 sequence: CAWSVMSLSGNTIYF. DNA for the CDR3: TGTGCCTGGAGTGTAATGTCACTCTCTGGAAACACCATATATTTT.

The sample holds a few counts of this clonotype. The V and J genes are TRBV19 and TRBJ1-1, with TRBD1 identical over 7 bases. CDR3 length: 16 residues. The germline V gene encodes CDR1 LNHDA and CDR2 SQIVND (reference sequence). The trim removed 5 bases at V and 0 bases at J, leaving 9 bases unmatched. The CDR3 sequence is CASSSDRIGVNTEAFF. The CDR3 DNA reads TGTGCCAGTAGTTCGGACAGGATCGGTGTGAACACTGAAGCTTTCTTT.

This clonotype was recorded many times. For the CDR3, the DNA is TGTGCCAGCAGCTTAGGGCCCCGGGGCCCCTACGAGCAGTACTTC. As protein: CASSLGPRGPYEQYF. The chain links TRBV7-2 to TRBJ2-7; either TRBD1 or TRBD2 may fit D (5 bases each). Per the germline V gene, CDR1 is SGHTA and CDR2 is FQGNSA. The CDR3 is 15 residues long. V lost 1 base and J lost 2, with 12 bases in between.

This clonotype was recorded a few times. The chain links TRBV6-5 to TRBJ1-5; D perhaps matches TRBD1 (5 bases). Trimming removed 8 bases from V and 0 bases from J, with 14 bases in between. Germline V gene sequence: CDR1 MNHEY, CDR2 SVGAGI. The CDR3 sequence is 15 residues long. In DNA, the CDR3 is TGTGCCAGCGGAATTGGGACGGATAGCAATCAGCCCCAGCATTTT. This sequence encodes CASGIGTDSNQPQHF.

V is TRBV15 and J is TRBJ1-1; D perhaps matches TRBD1 (6 bases). Per germline, CDR1 LNHNV and CDR2 YYDKDF (reference sequence). CDR3 size: 15 residues. The V end lost 0 bases, the J end lost 4 bases, and 12 bases lay between the germline ends. The CDR3 nucleotides read TGTGCCACCAGCAGAGATTGGCAGGGGAGCACTGAAGCTTTCTTT. Protein: CATSRDWQGSTEAFF.

The rearrangement uses TRBV6-2 or TRBV6-3 and TRBJ1-1, with D unclear. This CDR3 spans 14 amino acids. Germline CDR1 is MNHEY and CDR2 is SVGEGT. V lost 2 bases, J lost 11 bases, and 18 bases lay in between. The CDR3 DNA follows: TGTGCCAGCAGTTACCACAGTCCCCAAAGGGATGCTTTCTTT. The encoded protein is CASSYHSPQRDAFF.

The sample holds many counts of this clonotype. The chain is built from TRBV20-1 and TRBJ2-1; a possible D gene is TRBD2 (6 bases). This CDR3 region has 15 residues. V lost 0 bases and J 4 bases, leaving 13 bases between the germline ends. Looked up from germline, CDR1 is DFQATT and CDR2 is SNEGSKA (reference sequence). CDR3 DNA: TGCAGTGCTAGAGATCATTCTAGCGAGTACAATGAGCAGTTCTTC. Protein product: CSARDHSSEYNEQFF.

This clonotype has a handful of counts. The V and J genes are TRBV2 and TRBJ2-5; no clear D. V was shortened by 3 bases and J by 1 base, with 12 bases between the two germline ends. The germline V gene has CDR1 SNHLY and CDR2 FYNNEI. The CDR3 has 15 residues. The CDR3 reads CASSDLMGPQETQYF. The CDR3 coding sequence is TGTGCCAGCAGTGACCTCATGGGTCCCCAAGAGACCCAGTACTTC. The variable domain in full, completed from reference TRBV2 and TRBJ2-5, reads EPEVTQTPSHQVTQMGQEVILRCVPISNHLYFYWYRQILGQKVEFLVSFYNNEISEKSEIFDDQFSVERPDGSNFTLKIRSTKLEDSAMYFCASSDLMGPQETQYFGPGTRLLVL.

Many counts were recorded for this clonotype. This CDR3 is CASSLVTAGGYNEQFF. The CDR3 nucleotides are TGTGCCAGCAGCTTAGTGACAGCGGGAGGGTACAATGAGCAGTTCTTC. V and J are TRBV7-6 and TRBJ2-1, with 10 nucleotides matching TRBD2. Germline V CDR1 and CDR2: SGHVS, FNYEAQ. CDR3 size: 16 residues. V trimming: 1 base; J trimming: 4 bases; junction bases outside the gene matches: 4.

This clonotype has at least ten counts. At one end the junction does not follow the germline gene, possibly because of a read error. V is TRBV28 and J is TRBJ1-2, with D unclear. Germline V gene data show CDR1 as MDHEN and CDR2 as SYDVKM. This CDR3 has 13 residues. CDR3 in DNA: TGTGCCAGCACCCTTTATGTCGGCAGCCTCTACATCTTC. Translation gives CASTLYVGSLYIF.

The rearrangement joins TRBV28 to TRBJ2-7, with TRBD2 identical over 9 bases. V lost 5 bases and J lost 7; bases outside the gene matches: 21. Germline values: CDR1 MDHEN, CDR2 SYDVKM. There are 18 residues in the CDR3. CDR3 amino acids: CASSAPASGIGQGGEQYF. The CDR3 bases are TGTGCCAGCAGTGCCCCCGCTAGCGGGATCGGTCAGGGTGGTGAGCAGTACTTC.

This clonotype was observed a few times. The chain has TRBV25-1 and TRBJ1-4; no clear D. V was pared by 5 bases and J by 8 bases, with 15 bases between. The germline gives CDR1 MGHDK, CDR2 SYGVNS. CDR3 length equals 14 residues. The chain's CDR3 is CASSPNLSGEKLFF. In DNA, the CDR3 is TGTGCCAGCAGTCCGAACCTCTCCGGGGAAAAACTGTTTTTT.

J is TRBJ1-5 and V is TRBV7-2; D ambiguous. The CDR3 is 16 amino acids. The V gene lost 5 bases and the J gene lost 0 bases, with 14 bases spanning the gap. CDR1 SGHTA and CDR2 FQGNSA come from the germline V gene. The CDR3 spells CASSLLGTASNQPQHF. CDR3 in DNA: TGTGCCAGCAGCCTTTTAGGAACAGCTAGCAATCAGCCCCAGCATTTT.

This clonotype was counted a few times. The genes are TRBV28 and TRBJ2-7; 9 nucleotides align to TRBD2. The CDR3 contains 15 residues. Germline V gene lookup returns CDR1 MDHEN and CDR2 SYDVKM. V dropped 5 bases and J dropped 2; count of bases not matched to a gene: 7. Written as DNA, the CDR3 is TGTGCCAGCAGTCCGACTAGCGGAGGAGCCTACGAGCAGTACTTC. Translation: CASSPTSGGAYEQYF.

This sequence joins TRBV5-4 and TRBJ1-1; D is perhaps TRBD1 (6 bases). The germline V and J ends were trimmed by 0 bases and 4 bases, with 10 bases remaining between them. From germline, CDR1 is SGHNT and CDR2 YYREEE (reference sequence). The CDR3 extends over 14 amino acids. CDR3 region: CASSLEGGRTEAFF. The CDR3 nucleotides are TGTGCCAGCAGCTTGGAAGGGGGGCGCACTGAAGCTTTCTTT.